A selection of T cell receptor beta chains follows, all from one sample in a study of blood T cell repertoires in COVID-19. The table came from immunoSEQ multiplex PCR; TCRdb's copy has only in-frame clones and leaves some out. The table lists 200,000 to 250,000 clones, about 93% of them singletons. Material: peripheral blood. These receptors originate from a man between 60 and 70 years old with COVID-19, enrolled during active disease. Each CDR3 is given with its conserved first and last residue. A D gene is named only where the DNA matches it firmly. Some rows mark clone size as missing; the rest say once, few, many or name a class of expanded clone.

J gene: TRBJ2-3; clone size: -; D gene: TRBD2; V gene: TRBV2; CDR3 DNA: TGTGCCAGCAGTGAAGGAGCGGGGGTAGATACGCAGTATTTT; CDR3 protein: CASSEGAGVDTQYF
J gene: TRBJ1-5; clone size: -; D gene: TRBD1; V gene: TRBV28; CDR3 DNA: TGTGCCAGCAGTTTCGTCCACAGGGGCGATCAGCCCCAGCATTTT; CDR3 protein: CASSFVHRGDQPQHF
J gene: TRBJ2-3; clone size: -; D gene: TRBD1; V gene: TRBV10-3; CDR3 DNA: TGTGCCATCAGTCAGGACAGGGATAGCACAGATACGCAGTATTTT; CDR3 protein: CAISQDRDSTDTQYF
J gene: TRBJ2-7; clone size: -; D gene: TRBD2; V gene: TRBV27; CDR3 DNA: TGTGCCAGCAGTTTAGCGGGGGGGCTTAGCCCCTACGAGCAGTACTTC; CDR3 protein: CASSLAGGLSPYEQYF
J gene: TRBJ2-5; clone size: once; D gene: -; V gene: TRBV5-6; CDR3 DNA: TGTGCCAGCAGCTTGGCCGAGAGGCGGGTGGACTTC; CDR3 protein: CASSLAERRVDF
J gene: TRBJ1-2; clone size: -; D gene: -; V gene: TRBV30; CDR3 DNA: TGTGCCTGGTCCAGAGGGAACTATGGCTACACCTTC; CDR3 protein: CAWSRGNYGYTF
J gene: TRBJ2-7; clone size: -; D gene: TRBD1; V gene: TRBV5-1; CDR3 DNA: TGCGCCAGCAGCACGGACAGGGGACCCTACGAGCAGTACTTC; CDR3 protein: CASSTDRGPYEQYF
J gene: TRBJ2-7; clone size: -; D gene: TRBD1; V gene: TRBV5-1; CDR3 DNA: TGCGCCAGCAGCCCTCCGGGACAGGGACACGAGCAGTACTTC; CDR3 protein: CASSPPGQGHEQYF
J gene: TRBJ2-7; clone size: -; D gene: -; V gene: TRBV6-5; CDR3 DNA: TGTGCCAGCAGTTACACGACAGGTTCTACCTACGAGCAGTACTTC; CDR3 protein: CASSYTTGSTYEQYF
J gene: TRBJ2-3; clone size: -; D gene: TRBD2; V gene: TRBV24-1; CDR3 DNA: TGTGCCACCAGTGGCGGGACTAGCGGGAGGGCCTTCGATACGCAGTATTTT; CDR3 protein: CATSGGTSGRAFDTQYF
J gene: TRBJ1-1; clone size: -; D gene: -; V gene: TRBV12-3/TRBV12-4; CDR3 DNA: TGTGCCAGCAGTTTAGTGGGGGCCTCGGAAGCTTTCTTT; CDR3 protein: CASSLVGASEAFF
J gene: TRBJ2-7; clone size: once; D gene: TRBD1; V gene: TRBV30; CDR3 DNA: TGTGCCTGGAGAGGACAGGAAAGCTCCTACGAGCAGTACTTC; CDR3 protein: CAWRGQESSYEQYF
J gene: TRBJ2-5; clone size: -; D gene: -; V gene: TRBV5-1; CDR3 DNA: TGCGCCAGCGCTGTAGCGGTCCAAGAGACCCAGTACTTC; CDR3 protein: CASAVAVQETQYF
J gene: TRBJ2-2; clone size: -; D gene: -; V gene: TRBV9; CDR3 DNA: TGTGCCAGCAGCGTAGATCTCTCCGACACCGGGGAGCTGTTTTTT; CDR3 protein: CASSVDLSDTGELFF
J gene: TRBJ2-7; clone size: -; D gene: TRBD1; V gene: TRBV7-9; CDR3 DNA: TGTGCCAGCAGCTTAGAAGGGTCGGACAGGGGAAGCTACGAGCAGTACTTC; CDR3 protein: CASSLEGSDRGSYEQYF
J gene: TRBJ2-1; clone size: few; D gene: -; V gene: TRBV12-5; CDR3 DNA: TGTGCTAGTAGAGGGGGGGCCGGCTACAATGAGCAGTTCTTC; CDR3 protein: CASRGGAGYNEQFF
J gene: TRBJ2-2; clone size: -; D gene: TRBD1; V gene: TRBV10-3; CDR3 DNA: TGTGCCATCAGTGAGTCCGACAGGGTTATTTATACCGGGGAGCTGTTTTTT; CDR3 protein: CAISESDRVIYTGELFF
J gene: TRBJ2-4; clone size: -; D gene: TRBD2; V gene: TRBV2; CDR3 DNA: TGTGCCAGTACGAGCGGGGGGGTCGCCAAAAACATTCAGTACTTC; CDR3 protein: CASTSGGVAKNIQYF
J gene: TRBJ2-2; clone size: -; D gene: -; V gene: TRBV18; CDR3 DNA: TGTGCCAGCTCGTTTACAGTTGCGAACACCGGGGAGCTGTTTTTT; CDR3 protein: CASSFTVANTGELFF
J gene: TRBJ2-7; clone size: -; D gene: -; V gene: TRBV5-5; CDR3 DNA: TGTGCCAGCAGCATCGGGGGAGAGCAGTACTTC; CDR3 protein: CASSIGGEQYF
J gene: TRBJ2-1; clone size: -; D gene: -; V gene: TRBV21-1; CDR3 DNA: TGTGCCAGCAGCAAAGCGTCTAGCGGCTACAATGAGCAGTTCTTC; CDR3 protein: CASSKASSGYNEQFF
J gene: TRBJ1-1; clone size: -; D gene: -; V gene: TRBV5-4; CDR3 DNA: TGTGCCAGCAGCTCGGTCGCAGGGGCGAACACTGAAGCTTTCTTT; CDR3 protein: CASSSVAGANTEAFF
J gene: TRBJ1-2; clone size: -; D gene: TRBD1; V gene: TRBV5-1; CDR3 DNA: TGCGCCAGCAGCTCGCCATTAACAGGGGCCTATGGCTACACCTTC; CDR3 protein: CASSSPLTGAYGYTF
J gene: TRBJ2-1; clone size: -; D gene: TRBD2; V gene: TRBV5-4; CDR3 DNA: TGTGCCAGCAGCCGGGACGGGTCGGCGGGGGTTGAGCAGTTCTTC; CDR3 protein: CASSRDGSAGVEQFF
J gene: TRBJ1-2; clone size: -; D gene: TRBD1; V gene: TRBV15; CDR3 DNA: TGTGCCACCAGCAGAGGGGGGGGGACAGGGAATGGCTACACCTTC; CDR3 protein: CATSRGGGTGNGYTF
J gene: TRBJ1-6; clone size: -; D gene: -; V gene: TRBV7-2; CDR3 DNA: TGTGCCAGCAGCTTAGGGGTTGGGCAGAATAATTCACCCCTCCACTTT; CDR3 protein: CASSLGVGQNNSPLHF
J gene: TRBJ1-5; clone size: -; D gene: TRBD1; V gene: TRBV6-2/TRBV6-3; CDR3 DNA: TGTGCCAGCAGTCCCTCTACAGGGGGCGGATACAATCAGCCCCAGCATTTT; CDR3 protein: CASSPSTGGGYNQPQHF
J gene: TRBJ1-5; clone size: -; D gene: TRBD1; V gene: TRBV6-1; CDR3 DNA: TGTGCCAGCAGTGGACAGGGGGGCGTCACAGCACCTCAGCCCCAGCATTTT; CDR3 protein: CASSGQGGVTAPQPQHF
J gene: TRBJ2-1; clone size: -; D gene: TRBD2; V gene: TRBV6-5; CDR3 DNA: TGTGCCAGCAGAGATAGCGGGAGTTTAATGCAGTTCTTC; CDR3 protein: CASRDSGSLMQFF
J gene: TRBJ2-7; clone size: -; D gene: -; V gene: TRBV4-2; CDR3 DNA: TGTGCCAGCAGCCAAGCTTCCCTTTCCTACGAGCAGTACTTC; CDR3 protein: CASSQASLSYEQYF
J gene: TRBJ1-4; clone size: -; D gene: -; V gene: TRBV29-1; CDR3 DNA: TGCAGCGTTGCGGCAGGGGTGACAACTAATGAAAAACTGTTTTTT; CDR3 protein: CSVAAGVTTNEKLFF
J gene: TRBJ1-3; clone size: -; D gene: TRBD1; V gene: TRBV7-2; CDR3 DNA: TGTGCCAGCAGGGGACAGGGCCTCTCTGGAAACACCATATATTTT; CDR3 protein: CASRGQGLSGNTIYF
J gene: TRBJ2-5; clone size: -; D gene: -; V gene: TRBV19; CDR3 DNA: TGTGCCAGTAGTTTGGGGGGTATACGGTACCAAGAGACCCAGTACTTC; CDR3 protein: CASSLGGIRYQETQYF
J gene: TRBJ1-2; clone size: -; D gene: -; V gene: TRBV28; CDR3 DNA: TGTGCCAGCAGGTTGGGGGGGCTAGATGGCTACACCTTC; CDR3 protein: CASRLGGLDGYTF
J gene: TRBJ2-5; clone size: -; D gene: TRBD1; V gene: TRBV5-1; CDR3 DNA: TGCGCCAGCAGCGGTACAGGGGGCGAAGAGACCCAGTACTTC; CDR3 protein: CASSGTGGEETQYF
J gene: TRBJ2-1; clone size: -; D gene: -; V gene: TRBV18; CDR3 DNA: TGTGCCAGCTCACCACCCGGGGTGTACAATGAGCAGTTCTTC; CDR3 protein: CASSPPGVYNEQFF
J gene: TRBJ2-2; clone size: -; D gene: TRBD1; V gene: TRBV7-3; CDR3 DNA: TGTGCCAGCAGCTTAAAGGGTTCGCGGACAGGGGTAGGGTCGGAGCTGTTTTTT; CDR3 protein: CASSLKGSRTGVGSELFF
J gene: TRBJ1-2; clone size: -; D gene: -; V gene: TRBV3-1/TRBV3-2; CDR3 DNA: TGTGCCAGCAGCCTTTTAACAGCGGCTAACTATGGCTACACCTTC; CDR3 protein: CASSLLTAANYGYTF
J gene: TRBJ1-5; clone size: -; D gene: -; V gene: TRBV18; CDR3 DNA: TGTGCCAGCTCACAGGACATCATTAGCAATCAGCCCCAGCATTTT; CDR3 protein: CASSQDIISNQPQHF
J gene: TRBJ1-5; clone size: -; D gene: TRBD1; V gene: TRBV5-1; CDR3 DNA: TGCGCCAGCAGCAAGCCGGGACAGGTCGATAATCAGCCCCAGCATTTT; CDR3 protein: CASSKPGQVDNQPQHF
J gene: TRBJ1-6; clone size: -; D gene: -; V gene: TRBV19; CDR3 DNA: TGTGCCAGTAGTATCATACAGGGAGACTCCTATAATTCACCCCTCCACTTT; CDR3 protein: CASSIIQGDSYNSPLHF
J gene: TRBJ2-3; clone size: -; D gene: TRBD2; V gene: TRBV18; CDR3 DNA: TGTGCCAGCTCAACGGGACTAGCGGGGGGGCCGAAAGATACGCAGTATTTT; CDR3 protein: CASSTGLAGGPKDTQYF
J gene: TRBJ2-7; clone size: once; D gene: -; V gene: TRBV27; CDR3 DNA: TGTGCCAGCAGTTTCGGGATCTCCTACGAGCAGTACTTC; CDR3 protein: CASSFGISYEQYF
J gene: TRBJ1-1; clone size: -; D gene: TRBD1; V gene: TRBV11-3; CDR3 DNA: TGTGCCAGCAGCCCAGGGACAGGGAACACTGAAGCTTTCTTT; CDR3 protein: CASSPGTGNTEAFF
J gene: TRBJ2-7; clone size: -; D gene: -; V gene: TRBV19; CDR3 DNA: TGTGCCAGTAGTGACAGCTACGAGCAGTACTTC; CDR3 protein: CASSDSYEQYF
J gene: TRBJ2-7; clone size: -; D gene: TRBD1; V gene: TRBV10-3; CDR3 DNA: TGTGCCATCAGTGAGTTGGGACAGGGGGCGTCCGAGCAGTACTTC; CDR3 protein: CAISELGQGASEQYF
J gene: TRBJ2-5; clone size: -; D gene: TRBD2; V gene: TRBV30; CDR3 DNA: TGTGCCTGGAGTGTGCGGGAGAGAGGATTCCAGTACTTC; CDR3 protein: CAWSVRERGFQYF
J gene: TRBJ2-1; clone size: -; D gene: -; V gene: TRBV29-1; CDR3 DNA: TGCAGCGTTGTGACAACCAATGAGCAGTTCTTC; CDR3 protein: CSVVTTNEQFF
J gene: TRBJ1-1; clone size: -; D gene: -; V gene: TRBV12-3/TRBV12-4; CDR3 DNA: TGTGCCAGCAGTTTAAAGGGGAGGGCTGAAGCTTTCTTT; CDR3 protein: CASSLKGRAEAFF
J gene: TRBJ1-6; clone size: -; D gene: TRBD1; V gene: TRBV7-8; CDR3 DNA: TGTGCCAGCAGCAGGGACAGGGAGAGGAATTCACCCCTCCACTTT; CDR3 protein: CASSRDRERNSPLHF
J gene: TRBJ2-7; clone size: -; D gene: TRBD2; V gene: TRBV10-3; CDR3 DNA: TGTGCCACCTTAGCGGGAGGTCGCTCCTACGAGCAGTACTTC; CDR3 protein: CATLAGGRSYEQYF